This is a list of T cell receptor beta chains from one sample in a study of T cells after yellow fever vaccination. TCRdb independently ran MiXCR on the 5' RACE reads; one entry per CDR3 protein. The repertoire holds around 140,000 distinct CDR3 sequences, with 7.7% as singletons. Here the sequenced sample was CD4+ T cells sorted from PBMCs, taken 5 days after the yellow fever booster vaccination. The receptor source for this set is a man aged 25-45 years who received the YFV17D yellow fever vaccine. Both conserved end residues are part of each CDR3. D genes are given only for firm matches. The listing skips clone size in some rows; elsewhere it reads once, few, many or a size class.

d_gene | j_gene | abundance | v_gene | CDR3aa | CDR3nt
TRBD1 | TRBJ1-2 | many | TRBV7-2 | CASSSTGIWGYTF | TGTGCCAGCAGCTCGACAGGGATCTGGGGCTACACCTTC
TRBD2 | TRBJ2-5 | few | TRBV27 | CASAGTMGGTQYF | TGTGCCAGCGCTGGGACTATGGGAGGGACCCAGTACTTC
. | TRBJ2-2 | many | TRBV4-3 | CASSQDVGQNTGELFF | TGCGCCAGCAGCCAAGATGTAGGCCAGAACACCGGGGAGCTGTTTTTT
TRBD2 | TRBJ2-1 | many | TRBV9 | CASSWGTSGRDEQFF | TGTGCCAGCAGCTGGGGTACTAGCGGGCGCGATGAGCAGTTCTTC
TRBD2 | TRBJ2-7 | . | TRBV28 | CASSRSAGDPYEQYF | TGTGCCAGCAGTCGTTCGGCGGGAGACCCCTACGAGCAGTACTTC
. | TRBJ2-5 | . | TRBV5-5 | CASSIRETQYF | TGTGCCAGCAGCATCCGGGAGACCCAGTACTTC
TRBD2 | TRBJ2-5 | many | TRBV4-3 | CASSLGLAGTETQYF | TGCGCCAGCAGCTTAGGACTAGCGGGAACTGAGACCCAGTACTTC
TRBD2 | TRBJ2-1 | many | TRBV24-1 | CATSEGGRADEQFF | TGTGCCACCAGTGAGGGCGGGAGGGCCGATGAGCAGTTCTTC
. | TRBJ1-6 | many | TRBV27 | CASSLSTQLNSPLHF | TGTGCCAGCAGTTTATCCACGCAGTTAAATTCACCCCTCCACTTT
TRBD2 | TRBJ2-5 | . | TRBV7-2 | CASSLGTSGSLRETQYF | TGTGCCAGCAGCCTCGGGACTAGCGGGAGTTTACGGGAGACCCAGTACTTC
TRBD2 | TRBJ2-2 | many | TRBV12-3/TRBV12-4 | CASNTGLAGALTGELFF | TGTGCCAGCAACACAGGACTAGCGGGAGCCCTAACCGGGGAGCTGTTTTTT
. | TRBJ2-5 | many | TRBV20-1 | CSAAGVETQYF | TGCAGTGCTGCCGGTGTAGAGACCCAGTACTTC
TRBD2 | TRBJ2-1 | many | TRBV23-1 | CASSHFGLAETTEQFF | TGCGCCAGCAGTCATTTCGGACTAGCGGAGACGACCGAGCAGTTCTTC
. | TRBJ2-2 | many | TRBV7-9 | CASSPQVSFNTGELFF | TGTGCCAGCAGCCCACAGGTCTCTTTCAACACCGGGGAGCTGTTTTTT
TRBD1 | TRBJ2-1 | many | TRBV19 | CASSRVSRQGFYNEQFF | TGTGCCAGTAGTCGAGTCTCACGACAGGGGTTTTACAATGAGCAGTTCTTC
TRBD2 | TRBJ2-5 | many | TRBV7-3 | CASSPRRVAGGGETQYF | TGTGCCAGCAGCCCCCGAAGAGTAGCGGGAGGCGGAGAGACCCAGTACTTC
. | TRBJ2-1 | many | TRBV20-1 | CSASASGGVLYNEQFF | TGCAGTGCTAGCGCTAGTGGAGGGGTCCTATACAATGAGCAGTTCTTC
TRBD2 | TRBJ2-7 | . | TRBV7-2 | CASSRDYPPEQYF | TGTGCCAGCAGCCGGGACTATCCTCCCGAGCAGTACTTC
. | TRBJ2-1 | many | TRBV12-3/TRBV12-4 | CASSSTGHAGNF | TGTGCCAGCAGTTCCACGGGACACGCGGGTAACTTC
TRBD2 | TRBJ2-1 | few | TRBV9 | CASSVGGLAYGNEQFF | TGTGCCAGCAGCGTAGGGGGACTAGCCTACGGCAATGAGCAGTTCTTC
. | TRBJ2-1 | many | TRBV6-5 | CARNVGSNEQFF | TGTGCCAGGAACGTCGGTAGCAATGAGCAGTTCTTC
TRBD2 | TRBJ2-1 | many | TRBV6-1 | CASSLTGTSGPSSYNEQFF | TGTGCCAGCAGTCTCACCGGGACTAGCGGGCCGAGCTCCTACAATGAGCAGTTCTTC
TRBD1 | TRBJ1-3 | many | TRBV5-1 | CASSGGTGEAGNTIYF | TGCGCCAGCAGCGGAGGAACAGGGGAGGCTGGAAACACCATATATTTT
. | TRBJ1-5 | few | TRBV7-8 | CASSRQFSNQPQHF | TGTGCCAGCAGCCGACAGTTTAGCAATCAGCCCCAGCATTTT
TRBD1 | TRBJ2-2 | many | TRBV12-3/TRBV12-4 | CASKAGTGFTGELFF | TGTGCCAGCAAAGCCGGGACAGGGTTCACCGGGGAGCTGTTTTTT
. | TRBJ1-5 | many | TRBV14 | CASSRGSGANQPQHF | TGTGCCAGCAGCCGTGGGTCGGGGGCCAATCAGCCCCAGCATTTT
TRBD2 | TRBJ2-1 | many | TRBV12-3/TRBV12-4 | CASSFAGGRAGEQFF | TGTGCCAGCAGTTTTGCTGGCGGGAGGGCCGGGGAGCAGTTCTTC
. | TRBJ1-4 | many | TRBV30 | CAWSHFRDGKLFF | TGTGCCTGGAGTCATTTCAGGGATGGAAAACTGTTTTTT
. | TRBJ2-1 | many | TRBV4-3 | CASSLRGENEQFF | TGCGCCAGCAGCCTCAGAGGAGAAAATGAGCAGTTCTTC
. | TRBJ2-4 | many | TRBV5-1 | CASSLEPGAKNIQYF | TGCGCCAGCAGCTTGGAACCGGGGGCCAAAAACATTCAGTACTTC
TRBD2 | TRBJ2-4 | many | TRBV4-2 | CASSQDQQTSQMIQYF | TGTGCCAGCAGCCAAGATCAGCAGACTAGCCAGATGATTCAGTACTTC
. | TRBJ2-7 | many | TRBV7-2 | CASSYPVTGHGYEQYF | TGTGCCAGCAGCTACCCGGTGACAGGTCATGGGTACGAGCAGTACTTC
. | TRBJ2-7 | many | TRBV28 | CASTPGTGYSYEQYF | TGTGCCAGCACCCCCGGGACCGGGTACTCCTACGAGCAGTACTTC
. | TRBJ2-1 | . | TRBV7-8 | CASSLTPPYNEQFF | TGTGCCAGCAGCTTAACCCCTCCCTACAATGAGCAGTTCTTC
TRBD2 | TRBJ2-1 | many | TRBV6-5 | CASSYTSGSYNEQFF | TGTGCCAGCAGTTACACTAGCGGCTCCTACAATGAGCAGTTCTTC
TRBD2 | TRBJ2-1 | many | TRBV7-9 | CASQTLSGRYNEQFF | TGTGCCAGCCAAACTCTTAGCGGGAGGTACAATGAGCAGTTCTTC
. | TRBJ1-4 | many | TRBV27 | CASSPEPGGYSRRGRVELFF | TGTGCCAGCAGTCCTGAGCCGGGGGGGTACTCCAGGAGGGGTAGGGTTGAACTGTTTTTT
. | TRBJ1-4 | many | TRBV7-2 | CASSITGGFGEKLFF | TGTGCCAGCAGCATAACCGGGGGGTTCGGTGAAAAACTGTTTTTT
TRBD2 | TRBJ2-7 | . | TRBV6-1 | CASGSLTSGPTYEQYF | TGTGCCAGCGGAAGCCTGACTAGCGGGCCTACCTACGAGCAGTACTTC
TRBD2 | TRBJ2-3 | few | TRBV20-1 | CSATPPLAGGSDTQYF | TGCAGTGCTACACCACCCTTAGCGGGCGGATCAGATACGCAGTATTTT
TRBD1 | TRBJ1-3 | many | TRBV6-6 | CASSYRQGGTIYF | TGTGCCAGCAGTTACAGGCAGGGGGGCACCATATATTTT
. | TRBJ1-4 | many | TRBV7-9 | CASSLVGEKLFF | TGTGCCAGCAGCCTCGTAGGGGAAAAACTGTTTTTT
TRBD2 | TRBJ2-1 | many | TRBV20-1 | CSAPGLAGPNEQFF | TGCAGTGCCCCGGGGTTAGCGGGGCCAAATGAGCAGTTCTTC
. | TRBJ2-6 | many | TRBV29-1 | CSVALRFSNSGANVLTF | TGCAGCGTTGCGTTGAGGTTCTCTAACTCTGGGGCCAACGTCCTGACTTTC
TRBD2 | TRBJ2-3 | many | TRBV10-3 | CATQGASGRTDTQYF | TGTGCCACCCAGGGGGCTAGCGGGAGAACAGATACGCAGTATTTT
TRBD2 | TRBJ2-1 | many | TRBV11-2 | CASSLVPSGRNAFF | TGTGCCAGCAGCTTAGTCCCTAGCGGGAGGAACGCGTTCTTC
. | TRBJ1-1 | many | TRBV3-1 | CASSQDRRNEAFF | TGTGCCAGCAGCCAAGACAGGCGAAATGAAGCTTTCTTT
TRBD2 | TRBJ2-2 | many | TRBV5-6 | CASSLPHSGYTGELFF | TGTGCCAGCAGCTTGCCCCATAGCGGGTACACCGGGGAGCTGTTTTTT
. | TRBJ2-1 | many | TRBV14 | CASSPRDRYNEQFF | TGTGCCAGCAGCCCCCGGGACCGTTACAATGAGCAGTTCTTC
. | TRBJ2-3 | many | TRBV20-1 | CSARRVGLDITDTQYF | TGCAGTGCTAGACGGGTGGGACTGGACATCACAGATACGCAGTATTTT
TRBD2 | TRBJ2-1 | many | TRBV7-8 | CASSFRRTRIGQFF | TGTGCCAGCAGCTTCAGGAGGACTAGGATTGGGCAGTTCTTC
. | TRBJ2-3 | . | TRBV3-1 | CASSKQVPSTDTQYF | TGTGCCAGCAGCAAGCAGGTGCCTAGCACAGATACGCAGTATTTT
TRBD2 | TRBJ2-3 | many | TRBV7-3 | CASSLSGRTDTQYF | TGTGCCAGCAGCTTATCCGGGAGGACAGATACGCAGTATTTT
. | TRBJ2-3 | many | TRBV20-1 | CSARPSTDTQYF | TGCAGTGCTAGACCAAGCACAGATACGCAGTATTTT
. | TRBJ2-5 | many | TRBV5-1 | CASKGTSGRETQYF | TGCGCCAGCAAAGGAACCTCAGGGAGGGAGACCCAGTACTTC